These 5 T cell receptor beta chains share one sample of origin, sequenced in a study of cytotoxic CD8 clonotypes in ibrutinib-treated CLL (dated by TCRdb to the early 2020s). Libraries came from the immunoSEQ multiplex PCR assay. The table was pulled from immuneACCESS by TCRdb, which kept in-frame rearrangements only. Such tables lose some clones; where checked, under half of the loss comes from unresolved V genes, and the rest has no known cause. The sample yields some 8,900 clones; roughly 70% were counted once. The top ten clonotypes cover about 38% of the sample. Sequencing was performed on PBMCs, taken before ibrutinib treatment. The receptor source for this set is a human donor with chronic lymphocytic leukemia.

The table lists this clone with a few counts. The chain links TRBV30 to TRBJ1-3; TRBD1 agrees at 7 bases. CDR1 is GTSNPN, CDR2 SVGIG, per germline (reference sequence). V lost 0 bases and J lost 4; bases outside the gene matches: 6. The CDR3 length is 15 residues. CDR3 sequence: CAWSVPTGTGNTIYF. The CDR3 DNA is TGTGCCTGGAGTGTTCCGACAGGGACGGGAAACACCATATATTTT.

The J gene is TRBJ2-1, the V gene TRBV28; 11 bases fit TRBD2. J lost 8 bases, V lost 7 bases, and 7 bases had no gene match. CDR3 length equals 14 residues. Germline V gene lookup returns CDR1 MDHEN and CDR2 SYDVKM. CDR3 region: CASKATLAGDEQFF. The CDR3, as DNA: TGTGCCAGCAAGGCGACACTAGCGGGAGATGAGCAGTTCTTC.

This chain joins TRBV5-1 and TRBJ2-7; tentatively, D is TRBD1 (6 bases). This CDR3 comprises 15 residues. Trimming stripped 2 bases from V and 2 bases from J, with 14 bases between. Germline V gene lookup returns CDR1 SGHRS and CDR2 YFSETQ. The CDR3, as DNA: TGCGCCAGCAGCTTATTGACAGGAGACCCCTACGAGCAGTACTTC. It is translated as CASSLLTGDPYEQYF.

CDR3 coding DNA: TGTGCCAGCAGCGGAAGCGGGAGGGCCTGGGAGACCCAGTACTTC. The encoded protein is CASSGSGRAWETQYF. The V and J genes are TRBV5-4 and TRBJ2-5, with 10 bases matching TRBD2. CDR3 length equals 15 residues. CDR1 and CDR2 (germline): SGHNT, YYREEE (reference sequence). V shed 4 bases, J shed 5 bases, and the junction held 8 bases outside the gene matches.

J is TRBJ2-1 and V is TRBV18; a weak D match, TRBD1 (6 bases). Trimming took 2 bases from V and 2 from J, leaving 13 bases between them. Germline CDR1 and CDR2: KGHSH and LQKENI. This CDR3 is 16 amino acids long. The CDR3 sequence: CASSPDRDITYNEQFF. As DNA, the CDR3 is TGTGCCAGCTCACCAGACCGGGACATTACCTACAATGAGCAGTTCTTC.